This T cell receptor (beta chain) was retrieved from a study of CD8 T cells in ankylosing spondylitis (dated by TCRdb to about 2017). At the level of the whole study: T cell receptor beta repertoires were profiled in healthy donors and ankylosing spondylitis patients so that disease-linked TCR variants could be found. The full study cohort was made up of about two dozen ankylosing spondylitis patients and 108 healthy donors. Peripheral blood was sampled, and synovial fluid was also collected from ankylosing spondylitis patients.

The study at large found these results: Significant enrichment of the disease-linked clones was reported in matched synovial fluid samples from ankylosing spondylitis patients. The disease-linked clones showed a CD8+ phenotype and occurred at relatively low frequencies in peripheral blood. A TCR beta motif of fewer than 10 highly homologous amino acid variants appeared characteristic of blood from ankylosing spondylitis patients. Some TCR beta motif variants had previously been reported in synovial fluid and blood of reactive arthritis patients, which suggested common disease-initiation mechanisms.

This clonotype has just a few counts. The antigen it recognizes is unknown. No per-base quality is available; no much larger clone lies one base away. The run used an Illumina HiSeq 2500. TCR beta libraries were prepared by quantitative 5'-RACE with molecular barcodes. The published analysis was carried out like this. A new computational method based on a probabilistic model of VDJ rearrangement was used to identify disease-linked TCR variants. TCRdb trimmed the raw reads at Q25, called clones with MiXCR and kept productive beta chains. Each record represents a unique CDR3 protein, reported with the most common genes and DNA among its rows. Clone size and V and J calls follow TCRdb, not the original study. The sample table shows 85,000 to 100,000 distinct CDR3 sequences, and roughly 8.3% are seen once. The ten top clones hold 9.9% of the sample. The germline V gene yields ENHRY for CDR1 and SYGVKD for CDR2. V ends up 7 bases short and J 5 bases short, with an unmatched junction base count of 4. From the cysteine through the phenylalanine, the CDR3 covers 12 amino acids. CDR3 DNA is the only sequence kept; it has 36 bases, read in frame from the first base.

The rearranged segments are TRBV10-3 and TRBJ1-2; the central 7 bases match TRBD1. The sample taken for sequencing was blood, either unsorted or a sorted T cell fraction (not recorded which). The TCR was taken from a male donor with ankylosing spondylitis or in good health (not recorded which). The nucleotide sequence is TGTGCCATCACCCCGACAGGGTATGGCTACACCTTC. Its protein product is CAITPTGYGYTF.